The 28 T cell receptor beta chains in this list originate from one sample, sequenced in a study of T cell repertoires in cytomegalovirus infection. TCRdb reprocessed the reads with MiXCR, giving one entry per CDR3 protein. This table has roughly 150,000 distinct CDR3 sequences, approximately 17% appearing once. The sequenced material came from CD8+ T cells from PBMCs. These receptors were obtained from a human donor in good health (CMV status not recorded). Some clones in this sample may be carry-over from other donors' samples.

This clonotype was found a few times. The rearrangement links TRBV29-1 to TRBJ2-3, with TRBD2 matching 7 bases. In germline, CDR1 is SQVTM, CDR2 ANQGSEA. The CDR3 consists of 14 residues. Trimming removed 7 bases from V and 6 bases from J; junction bases left unmatched: 13. The CDR3 loop is CSASRAGEVDTQYF. CDR3 coding DNA: TGCAGCGCGTCCCGGGCGGGAGAAGTCGATACGCAGTATTTT.

This clonotype has just a few counts. The J gene is TRBJ2-7, the V gene TRBV5-1; perhaps TRBD1 as D (5 bases). V was clipped by 3 bases and J by 0 bases, with 16 bases between them. Germline V gene lookup returns CDR1 SGHRS and CDR2 YFSETQ. This CDR3 is built from 16 residues. This CDR3 is CASSYAGLGGSYEQYF. The CDR3 DNA follows: TGCGCCAGCAGCTACGCAGGGTTAGGCGGCTCCTACGAGCAGTACTTC.

This clonotype showed up just a few times. V and J are TRBV6-6 and TRBJ1-2, with 8 bases fitting TRBD1. The V and J ends lost 6 bases and 2 bases, in that order; junction bases with no gene match: 17. Germline V gives CDR1 MNHNY, CDR2 SVGAGI (reference sequence). The CDR3 spans 18 residues. CDR3 sequence: CASRPQSPDRADNYGYTF. CDR3 nucleotides: TGTGCCAGCAGACCCCAATCCCCGGACAGGGCGGACAACTATGGCTACACCTTC.

This clonotype occurred a few times. The chain uses TRBV6-5 and TRBJ2-1, with D uncertain. V shed 4 bases and J shed 0 bases, with 10 bases lying between them. The germline V gene encodes CDR1 MNHEY and CDR2 SVGAGI. CDR3 length equals 15 residues. CDR3 DNA sequence: TGTGCCAGCAGTTTGGCGGCGAGCTCCTACAATGAGCAGTTCTTC. Amino acid sequence: CASSLAASSYNEQFF.

This clonotype was observed a single time. The chain combines TRBV7-6 with TRBJ1-4; 7 positions agree with TRBD1. CDR1 SGHVS and CDR2 FNYEAQ come from the germline V gene. V lost 5 bases to trimming and J lost 4 bases; unmatched junction nucleotides: 4. This CDR3 has 14 residues. The CDR3 here is CASSLRDSNEKLFF. CDR3 coding DNA: TGTGCCAGCAGCCTCCGGGACAGTAATGAAAAACTGTTTTTT.

The chain is built from TRBV7-9 and TRBJ2-1; D remains ambiguous. This CDR3 has 13 residues. V lost 0 bases, J lost 9 bases, and 9 bases lay in between. Looked up from germline, CDR1 is SEHNR and CDR2 is FQNEAQ (reference sequence). In DNA form, the CDR3 reads TGTGCCAGCAGCTTAGCTCCCTTTCCTGAGCAGTTCTTC. It yields the protein CASSLAPFPEQFF. Filled out from reference TRBV7-9 and TRBJ2-1, the complete variable domain reads DTGVSQNPRHKITKRGQNVTFRCDPISEHNRLYWYRQTLGQGPEFLTYFQNEAQLEKSRLLSDRFSAERPKGSFSTLEIQRTEQGDSAMYLCASSLAPFPEQFFGPGTRLTVL.

This clonotype was seen only a few times. The chain couples TRBV7-9 to TRBJ2-3; no clear D gene. This CDR3 is 13 amino acids long. Trimming removed 5 bases at V and 4 bases at J, with 10 bases between. Per germline, CDR1 SEHNR and CDR2 FQNEAQ (reference sequence). The chain's CDR3 is CASSPSEADTQYF. CDR3 DNA: TGTGCCAGCAGCCCCAGCGAGGCAGATACGCAGTATTTT. The full variable domain, rest sourced from reference TRBV7-9 and TRBJ2-3, is DTGVSQNPRHKITKRGQNVTFRCDPISEHNRLYWYRQTLGQGPEFLTYFQNEAQLEKSRLLSDRFSAERPKGSFSTLEIQRTEQGDSAMYLCASSPSEADTQYFGPGTRLTVL.

This clonotype came up a few times. CDR3 region: CSTSEREYTGELFF. The DNA for the CDR3 is TGCAGTACTTCCGAGCGGGAGTACACCGGGGAGCTGTTTTTT. The rearrangement links TRBV20-1 to TRBJ2-2; TRBD2 agrees at 8 bases. With V trimmed by 8 bases and J by 3 bases, 8 bases remained unmatched. The CDR3 totals 14 residues. Germline V CDR1 and CDR2: DFQATT, SNEGSKA (reference sequence).

In its sample, this clonotype was seen a few times. The chain uses TRBV6-1 and TRBJ1-2; 8 nucleotides align to TRBD1. This CDR3 is built from 16 residues. The germline CDR1 and CDR2 sequences are MNHNS and SASEGT. Trimming cost V 6 bases and J 4 bases; bases outside gene matches: 13. In DNA, the CDR3 is TGTGCCAGCAGCCCCCAAACCGGGACAGGATTCTATGGCTACACCTTC. As protein: CASSPQTGTGFYGYTF.

This sequence joins TRBV6-2 or TRBV6-3 and TRBJ2-7, with a tentative D call TRBD1 (6 bases). Per germline, CDR1 MNHEY and CDR2 SVGEGT. The CDR3 is 12 residues long. Trimming shortened V by 6 bases and J by 4 bases, and 10 bases separated the two germline ends. Here the CDR3 DNA reads TGTGCCAGCAGACCCGGACAGTACGAGCAGTACTTC. Translating gives CASRPGQYEQYF.

The V call is TRBV9, the J call TRBJ1-1; 8 nucleotides match TRBD1. This CDR3 contains 14 residues. Germline CDR1 SGDLS, CDR2 YYNGEE. Unmatched junction bases numbered 5, after V lost 0 bases and J lost 7 bases. This CDR3 reads CASSVGTGMVEAFF. In DNA, the CDR3 is TGTGCCAGCAGCGTAGGGACAGGGATGGTTGAAGCTTTCTTT.

This clonotype came up many times. The rearrangement links TRBV7-2 to TRBJ2-1; TRBD2 agrees at 12 bases. Germline loops: CDR1 SGHTA, CDR2 FQGNSA. J gave up 9 bases and V 6 bases, and 9 bases lay outside the gene matches. This CDR3 has 15 residues. The CDR3 is CASSPLAGGPSEQFF. The CDR3 DNA is TGTGCCAGCAGTCCTCTAGCGGGAGGGCCGAGTGAGCAGTTCTTC. Together with reference TRBV7-2 and TRBJ2-1, the CDR3 gives the full variable domain: GAGVSQSPSNKVTEKGKDVELRCDPISGHTALYWYRQSLGQGLEFLIYFQGNSAPDKSGLPSDRFSAERTGGSVSTLTIQRTQQEDSAVYLCASSPLAGGPSEQFFGPGTRLTVL.

The chain is built from TRBV29-1 and TRBJ2-7; D may be TRBD1 (7 bases). CDR3 length: 12 amino acids. Germline CDR1 and CDR2: SQVTM and ANQGSEA. Trimming left V 8 bases short and J 3 bases short, with 14 bases between. The CDR3 reads CSTRQGLYEQYF. Written as DNA, the CDR3 is TGCAGCACCCGACAGGGACTCTACGAGCAGTACTTC.

This clonotype came up a few times. The CDR3 region has the DNA TGTGCCAGCAGCCATTGGGGGGAGGGCTACGAGCAGTACTTC. Amino acids: CASSHWGEGYEQYF. V and J are TRBV4-2 and TRBJ2-7, with 7 bases matching TRBD2. The V gene's germline CDR1 is LGHNA and CDR2 YNFKEQ. The CDR3 runs to 14 residues. The J segment lost 3 bases and the V segment lost 3 bases, leaving 5 bases of the junction unmatched.

CDR3 amino acids: CASSLGEAAFF. The CDR3 bases are TGTGCCAGCAGCTTAGGTGAGGCGGCTTTCTTT. V is TRBV7-9 and J is TRBJ1-1; D is undetermined. Germline-derived CDR1 and CDR2 are SEHNR and FQNEAQ (reference sequence). V shed 1 base and J shed 11 bases, with 8 bases lying between them. This CDR3 is built from 11 residues.

This clonotype was detected ten times or more. The gene calls are TRBV7-9 and TRBJ1-1; TRBD1 might be the D (6 bases). Germline V gives CDR1 SEHNR, CDR2 FQNEAQ (reference sequence). This CDR3 spans 15 amino acids. V was shortened by 5 bases and J by 3 bases, with 16 bases between the two germline ends. This CDR3 is CASSHTRQDYTEAFF. CDR3 coding DNA: TGTGCCAGCAGCCACACTCGACAGGACTACACTGAAGCTTTCTTT.

This clonotype has only one observation. This chain uses TRBV11-2 with TRBJ2-7, with D perhaps TRBD1 (5 bases). The CDR3 consists of 14 residues. Deletions cut 2 bases from V and 7 bases from J, with 15 bases between. Germline loops: CDR1 SGHAT, CDR2 FQNNGV. The CDR3 spells CASSLMQAGNEQYF. CDR3 in DNA: TGTGCCAGCAGCTTAATGCAGGCAGGGAATGAGCAGTACTTC.

This clonotype was seen more than once but under ten times. This chain links TRBV11-2 with TRBJ2-4, with TRBD2 identical over 8 bases. CDR1 SGHAT and CDR2 FQNNGV come from the germline V gene. The ends lost 5 bases at V and 9 bases at J; junction bases unmatched: 9. The CDR3 sequence is 14 residues long. The CDR3 DNA is TGTGCCAGCAGCCCCCTACGCGGGGGGTTCATTCAGTACTTC. It encodes CASSPLRGGFIQYF.

This chain uses TRBV11-3 with TRBJ2-1; no clear D gene. The CDR3 consists of 12 residues. CDR1 and CDR2 from the germline V gene are SGHNT and YENEEA. V was trimmed by 5 bases and J by 6 bases, leaving 8 bases between them. The DNA for the CDR3 is TGTGCCAGCAGCGAGGATCGCAATGAGCAGTTCTTC. It translates to CASSEDRNEQFF.

The chain uses TRBV4-2 and TRBJ2-7; D possibly corresponds to TRBD1 (6 bases). Looked up from germline, CDR1 is LGHNA and CDR2 is YNFKEQ. The CDR3 covers 15 residues. The V and J ends lost 1 base and 5 bases respectively, with 15 bases between them. The CDR3 DNA is TGTGCCAGCAGCCAAGTAGCAGGGGAAGTAGACGAGCAGTACTTC. It translates to CASSQVAGEVDEQYF.

The CDR3 loop reads CASSVIQENQPQHF. In DNA, the CDR3 is TGTGCCAGCAGTGTCATACAGGAGAATCAGCCCCAGCATTTT. The chain combines TRBV6-2 or TRBV6-3 with TRBJ1-5; TRBD1 might be the D (5 bases). The CDR3 has 14 amino acids. The V gene's germline CDR1 is MNHEY and CDR2 SVGEGT. Trimming pared 5 bases from V and 4 bases from J, leaving 12 bases between.

The rearrangement joins TRBV6-4 to TRBJ2-1; 11 bases are a match to TRBD1. The CDR3 has 14 amino acids. Germline V gene sequence: CDR1 MRHNA, CDR2 SNTAGT. After removal of 3 bases from V and 8 bases from J, the junction contained 3 bases not matched to a gene. The CDR3 reads CASSEDRGHDEQFF. The DNA for the CDR3 is TGTGCCAGCAGTGAGGACAGGGGGCACGATGAGCAGTTCTTC.

V and J are TRBV7-6 and TRBJ1-6, with D unresolved. The CDR3 is 15 residues long. In germline, CDR1 is SGHVS, CDR2 FNYEAQ. Trimming took 1 base from V and 9 from J, leaving 13 bases between them. This chain's CDR3 is CASSLEAARSSPLHF. CDR3 bases: TGTGCCAGCAGCTTAGAGGCGGCAAGAAGTTCACCCCTCCACTTT.

This clonotype was recorded a few times. The V and J genes are TRBV6-2 or TRBV6-3 and TRBJ2-1; 10 nucleotides agree with TRBD2. V lost 0 bases to trimming and J lost 10 bases; unmatched junction nucleotides: 6. Per the germline V gene, CDR1 is MNHEY and CDR2 is SVGEGT. There are 15 residues in the CDR3. This chain's CDR3 is CASSYSASGGPEQFF. The CDR3 DNA reads as TGTGCCAGCAGTTACTCGGCTAGCGGGGGCCCCGAGCAGTTCTTC.

The rearrangement joins TRBV28 to TRBJ2-1; TRBD1 matches at 8 bases. This CDR3 is built from 19 residues. Germline assignment: CDR1 MDHEN and CDR2 SYDVKM. V dropped 6 bases and J dropped 4; count of bases not matched to a gene: 20. CDR3: CASRWADRAEWERYNEQFF. CDR3 DNA: TGTGCCAGCAGATGGGCGGACAGGGCAGAGTGGGAGAGGTACAATGAGCAGTTCTTC.

The chain is built from TRBV15 and TRBJ2-5; TRBD2 aligns across 7 bases. Germline CDR1 and CDR2: LNHNV and YYDKDF (reference sequence). Unmatched junction bases numbered 0, after V lost 6 bases and J lost 5 bases. The CDR3 spans 11 residues. CDR3 loop: CATRGGETQYF. The CDR3, as DNA: TGTGCCACCAGGGGGGGGGAGACCCAGTACTTC.

The chain couples TRBV9 to TRBJ2-7, with TRBD1 matching 9 bases. V dropped 4 bases and J dropped 6; count of bases not matched to a gene: 8. The germline CDR1 and CDR2 sequences are SGDLS and YYNGEE. The CDR3 is 14 amino acids. CDR3 DNA: TGTGCCAGCAGCAAAGGGACAGGGCAAACCGAGCAGTACTTC. Encoded protein: CASSKGTGQTEQYF.

The sample holds a few counts of this clonotype. V is TRBV20-1 and J is TRBJ2-7, with 8 nucleotides matching TRBD2. CDR1 is DFQATT and CDR2 is SNEGSKA in the germline V gene (reference sequence). The CDR3 contains 16 residues. Trimming removed 0 bases from V and 2 bases from J; junction bases left unmatched: 9. CDR3 protein: CSAREIPGGPPYEQYF. Here the CDR3 DNA reads TGCAGTGCTAGAGAAATTCCGGGAGGGCCTCCCTACGAGCAGTACTTC.